Below, 26 T cell receptor beta chains from the same sample are listed, as sequenced in a study of beta chain features in type 1 diabetes. The isolated RNA, all of it, was reverse transcribed, so expressed TCRB transcripts were what got sequenced. Measured with immunoSEQ multiplex PCR; TCRdb has only the in-frame clones, and not every one. Among approximately 150,000 clones listed, under 11% were seen once. The sequencing sample was made of naive CD4+ T cells from blood. All receptors come from a man younger than 35 in good health.

The chain combines TRBV6-5 with TRBJ1-6; a weak D match, TRBD1 (5 bases). Germline V gene data show CDR1 as MNHEY and CDR2 as SVGAGI. The CDR3 is 16 residues long. V was trimmed by 0 bases and J by 9 bases, leaving 15 bases between them. This chain's CDR3 is CASSYSAGSRSSPLHF. CDR3 coding DNA: TGTGCCAGCAGTTACTCGGCAGGGTCACGAAGTTCACCCCTCCACTTT.

The CDR3, as DNA: TGTGCCAGCAGTTTAAACAGATTCTATGGCTACACCTTC. It yields the protein CASSLNRFYGYTF. The V call is TRBV27, the J call TRBJ1-2; D remains unclear. Trimming stripped 2 bases from V and 4 bases from J, with 8 bases between. The CDR3 has 13 residues. Germline V gene lookup returns CDR1 MNHEY and CDR2 SMNVEV (reference sequence).

This clone has a count of ten or more. The genes are TRBV7-2 and TRBJ2-3, with TRBD2 as a possible D gene (5 bases). Trimming pared 2 bases from V and 5 bases from J, leaving 14 bases between. The CDR3 consists of 15 residues. CDR1 is SGHTA, CDR2 FQGNSA, per germline. CDR3 coding DNA: TGTGCCAGCAGCTTAAACGGCCCCGCGGGAGATACGCAGTATTTT. It encodes CASSLNGPAGDTQYF.

This clone has only a few counts. This chain connects TRBV7-2 to TRBJ2-3, with 8 positions matching TRBD1. CDR1 is SGHTA and CDR2 is FQGNSA in the germline V gene. V was pared by 3 bases and J by 5 bases, with 7 bases of the junction left unmatched. CDR3 size: 15 residues. The CDR3 spells CASSFGQGLGDTQYF. In DNA form, the CDR3 reads TGTGCCAGCAGCTTTGGACAGGGCCTCGGAGATACGCAGTATTTT.

CDR3 amino acids: CASSVQGNNSPLHF. In DNA, the CDR3 is TGTGCCAGCAGTGTTCAGGGGAATAATTCACCCCTCCACTTT. The chain uses TRBV2 and TRBJ1-6; possibly TRBD1 for D (6 bases). Germline V gene sequence: CDR1 SNHLY, CDR2 FYNNEI. Trimming cost V 4 bases and J 5 bases, with 9 bases left between them. The CDR3 sequence is 14 residues long.

The chain links TRBV5-3 to TRBJ1-6, with 7 bases fitting TRBD1. TRBV5-3 is an ORF for which the function is uncertain. With V trimmed by 4 bases and J by 7 bases, 5 bases remained unmatched. The CDR3 length is 14 residues. The CDR3 nucleotides are TGTGCCAGAAGCGAGAAGACAGGGAATTCACCCCTCCACTTT. Residues: CARSEKTGNSPLHF.

This clone was seen more than once but under ten times. The genes are TRBV6-5 and TRBJ1-1, with a weak D call TRBD1 (6 bases). The germline V gene encodes CDR1 MNHEY and CDR2 SVGAGI. Trimming shortened V by 4 bases and J by 4 bases, and 19 bases separated the two germline ends. The CDR3 runs 16 residues. DNA for the CDR3: TGTGCCAGCAGTTCCCCGCAACAGGGATGGGGCACTGAAGCTTTCTTT. This encodes CASSSPQQGWGTEAFF.

This clone was observed a few times. V gene TRBV19 combines with J gene TRBJ2-7; 8 bases are shared with TRBD1. Per germline, CDR1 LNHDA and CDR2 SQIVND (reference sequence). The CDR3 extends over 14 amino acids. The V segment lost 5 bases and the J segment 3 bases; nucleotides outside the gene matches: 6. The CDR3 sequence is CASSGQGNGYEQYF. The CDR3, as DNA: TGTGCCAGTAGTGGACAGGGAAATGGCTACGAGCAGTACTTC.

This clone was observed a few times. The chain couples TRBV7-2 to TRBJ2-3, with D hard to call. Germline V gene lookup returns CDR1 SGHTA and CDR2 FQGNSA. This CDR3 is 11 amino acids long. V shed 5 bases and J shed 14 bases, with 14 bases lying between them. As DNA, the CDR3 is TGTGCCAGCAGCCCGAGTAATTCCCCGTATTTT. This gives the protein CASSPSNSPYF.

The CDR3 DNA follows: TGTGCCAGCAGTGCGGGATCTAACTATGGCTACACCTTC. This sequence encodes CASSAGSNYGYTF. The chain carries TRBV2 and TRBJ1-2; no definite D call. V dropped 4 bases and J dropped 0 bases, with 6 bases sitting between them. Germline CDR1 SNHLY, CDR2 FYNNEI. The CDR3 loop spans 13 amino acids.

The genes are TRBV11-3 and TRBJ2-2; a possible D gene is TRBD2 (5 bases). Trimming cost V 1 base and J 6 bases, with 6 bases left between them. CDR3 length equals 13 residues. Per germline, CDR1 SGHNT and CDR2 YENEEA. The CDR3 loop reads CASSLAEAGELFF. The CDR3 DNA sequence: TGTGCCAGCAGCTTAGCGGAGGCCGGGGAGCTGTTTTTT.

The sample holds many counts of this clone. This chain joins TRBV7-2 and TRBJ1-4; D is unresolved. V lost 3 bases and J 7 bases, leaving 9 bases between the germline ends. CDR1 is SGHTA and CDR2 is FQGNSA in the germline V gene. There are 13 residues in the CDR3. CDR3 sequence reads: CASSFLSGEKLFF. CDR3 DNA: TGTGCCAGCAGCTTCCTTTCGGGTGAAAAACTGTTTTTT.

This clone was found a few times. The chain combines TRBV6-5 with TRBJ2-5; the D gene is possibly TRBD1 (6 bases). Germline V lookup: CDR1 MNHEY, CDR2 SVGAGI. The V and J ends lost 4 bases and 1 base respectively, with 16 bases between them. CDR3 length: 16 residues. The CDR3 region is CASSSDQGTAQETQYF. The CDR3 nucleotides are TGTGCCAGCAGTTCCGATCAGGGGACCGCCCAAGAGACCCAGTACTTC.

The genes are TRBV4-3 and TRBJ1-3; 7 nucleotides line up with TRBD1. The germline gives CDR1 LGHNA, CDR2 YSLEER. CDR3 length equals 14 residues. The V and J ends lost 4 bases and 2 bases, in that order; junction bases with no gene match: 2. DNA for the CDR3: TGCGCCAGCAGCCGAGACAGGGCTGGAAACACCATATATTTT. Its translation: CASSRDRAGNTIYF.

V usage is TRBV10-3 and J usage is TRBJ2-3; TRBD1 might be the D (5 bases). The germline V gene encodes CDR1 ENHRY and CDR2 SYGVKD. Trimming removed 5 bases at V and 5 bases at J, with 11 bases between. This CDR3 region has 13 residues. The chain's CDR3 is CAISPGLLDTQYF. The CDR3 DNA reads TGTGCCATCAGTCCAGGGCTTCTAGATACGCAGTATTTT.

There are a few counts of this clone. The chain has TRBV13 and TRBJ1-2; 8 nucleotides agree with TRBD1. The CDR3 runs to 14 residues. From germline, CDR1 is PRHDT and CDR2 FYEKMQ (reference sequence). The V gene end was trimmed by 5 bases and the J gene end by 5 bases; junction bases not matched to a gene: 7. Here the CDR3 reads CASSRRQGSYGYTF. The CDR3 DNA reads as TGTGCCAGCAGCAGAAGACAGGGGAGTTATGGCTACACCTTC.

V usage is TRBV7-2 and J usage is TRBJ2-5, with no clear D. The J call may be wrong; the DNA end is better matched by TRBJ2-7. The CDR3 sequence is 11 residues long. CDR1 is SGHTA, CDR2 FQGNSA, per germline. This chain's CDR3 is CASTSGYEQYF. For the CDR3, the DNA is TGTGCCAGCACCTCGGGTTACGAGCAGTACTTC.

Only a few counts were recorded for this clone. The rearrangement links TRBV5-1 to TRBJ1-2; 8 positions agree with TRBD1. Trimming cost V 4 bases and J 4 bases; bases outside gene matches: 3. Germline assignment: CDR1 SGHRS and CDR2 YFSETQ. This CDR3 is 13 amino acids long. For the CDR3, the DNA is TGCGCCAGCAGCCAGGGGACAGGCTATGGCTACACCTTC. Its protein product is CASSQGTGYGYTF.

The sample holds many counts of this clone. V usage is TRBV7-9 and J usage is TRBJ2-7; D perhaps matches TRBD1 (6 bases). Trimming left V 5 bases short and J 3 bases short, with 11 bases between. Germline CDR1 and CDR2: SEHNR and FQNEAQ (reference sequence). The CDR3 length is 13 residues. CDR3 loop: CASSRQGNYEQYF. CDR3 sequence (DNA): TGTGCCAGCAGCCGCCAGGGGAACTACGAGCAGTACTTC.

A few counts support this clone. V usage is TRBV19 and J usage is TRBJ2-1; D unclear. CDR1 and CDR2 from the germline V gene are LNHDA and SQIVND (reference sequence). The CDR3 totals 15 residues. With 9 bases removed from V and 0 bases from J, the gap between germline ends came to 15 bases. CDR3 nucleotides: TGTGCCAGCAGTTTTCGGTTAAGCTCCTACAATGAGCAGTTCTTC. This codes for CASSFRLSSYNEQFF.

This chain links TRBV28 with TRBJ2-5; TRBD1 might be the D (6 bases). This CDR3 spans 15 amino acids. Germline lookup yields CDR1 MDHEN and CDR2 SYDVKM. V was pared by 4 bases and J by 2 bases, with 14 bases between. The CDR3 nucleotides are TGTGCCAGCAGTTCTGCAGGGGCGACACAAGAGACCCAGTACTTC. Its protein is CASSSAGATQETQYF. The entire variable domain, with the rest obtained from reference TRBV28 and TRBJ2-5, is as follows: DVKVTQSSRYLVKRTGEKVFLECVQDMDHENMFWYRQDPGLGLRLIYFSYDVKMKEKGDIPEGYSVSREKKERFSLILESASTNQTSMYLCASSSAGATQETQYFGPGTRLLVL.

This clone was observed a few times. This chain connects TRBV9 to TRBJ2-5; perhaps TRBD2 as D (7 bases). The CDR3 is made up of 16 amino acids. V lost 6 bases and J 1 base, leaving 19 bases between the germline ends. Germline-derived CDR1 and CDR2 are SGDLS and YYNGEE. The CDR3 DNA sequence: TGTGCCAGCACCCCAGGGGTGGCGGGGGTCCAAGAGACCCAGTACTTC. Translation: CASTPGVAGVQETQYF.

This chain uses TRBV13 with TRBJ2-1; no definite D call. V lost 5 bases and J 7 bases, leaving 12 bases between the germline ends. Germline-derived CDR1 and CDR2 are PRHDT and FYEKMQ (reference sequence). This CDR3 has 13 residues. CDR3 residues: CASSIGAPNEQFF. The CDR3 nucleotides are TGTGCCAGCAGCATCGGAGCTCCTAATGAGCAGTTCTTC. The full variable domain, in which reference TRBV13 and TRBJ2-1 provide the parts outside the CDR3, is AAGVIQSPRHLIKEKRETATLKCYPIPRHDTVYWYQQGPGQDPQFLISFYEKMQSDKGSIPDRFSAQQFSDYHSELNMSSLELGDSALYFCASSIGAPNEQFFGPGTRLTVL.

Only a few counts were recorded for this clone. V is TRBV6-5 and J is TRBJ2-7, with D uncertain. The CDR3 spans 13 residues. The V end lost 2 bases, the J end lost 3 bases, and 8 bases lay between the germline ends. Germline values: CDR1 MNHEY, CDR2 SVGAGI. The CDR3 DNA is TGTGCCAGCAGTTACGGTCAGAACTACGAGCAGTACTTC. It encodes CASSYGQNYEQYF.

This clone was seen a few times. CDR3 in DNA: TGTGCCAGTAGAGGTTGGGGACTGCGGAGTCAAGAGACCCAGTACTTC. Translated, it gives CASRGWGLRSQETQYF. V usage is TRBV19 and J usage is TRBJ2-5, with a tentative D call TRBD2 (6 bases). From germline, CDR1 is LNHDA and CDR2 SQIVND (reference sequence). V was cut by 6 bases and J by 2 bases, with 19 bases left in between. This CDR3 has 16 residues.

This chain uses TRBV7-8 with TRBJ2-5, with a possible D match to TRBD2 (6 bases). V was trimmed by 5 bases and J by 3 bases, leaving 10 bases between them. Germline CDR1 SGHVS, CDR2 FQNEAQ. This CDR3 is 13 amino acids long. CDR3 amino acids: CASSRGLKETQYF. As DNA, the CDR3 is TGTGCCAGCAGCCGGGGACTTAAAGAGACCCAGTACTTC.